This T cell receptor (beta chain) was documented in a study of T cells after yellow fever vaccination. Study-level findings and limits: Among all clonotypes, a small share was observed in both CD4 and CD8 compartments. Though weaker, the secondary response peaked faster, on day 5 versus 15. The study re-detected most primary-vaccination clones after the booster (roughly 96% CD4, just over 85% CD8).

TCR cDNA, made by 5'RACE template switching, carried an added universal primer site and UMIs. Each CDR3 protein is one row after TCRdb ran MiXCR on the 5' RACE reads. Of 150,000 to 200,000 distinct CDR3 sequences in the sample, 5.5% to 8% were seen once. Points on this clonotype: Antigen specificity is unknown.

This clonotype originated in a young man who received the YFV17D yellow fever vaccine. This sample comprised CD4+ T cells sorted from PBMCs, obtained on the day of the first yellow fever vaccination.

CDR3 sequence (DNA): TGCGCCAGCAGCTCGACTAGCGGGGGGGCTCCTAGCACAGATACGCAGTATTTT. Translated: CASSSTSGGAPSTDTQYF. The chain combines TRBV5-1 with TRBJ2-3; 14 bases match TRBD2. V lost 3 bases and J lost 0; bases outside the gene matches: 6. Looked up from germline, CDR1 is SGHRS and CDR2 is YFSETQ. The CDR3 spans 18 residues.